The clone carrying this T cell receptor beta chain was seen more than once but under ten times. Antigen specificity is unknown. These data belong to a study of CD8 T cells in Susac syndrome. General study results and limits: In its TCR sequencing and HLA analysis, the study acknowledged that the number of individuals was relatively small.

Roughly 0.45 to 1 ug RNA was reverse transcribed with random hexamers. Amplification of TCR beta CDR3 across 54 Vbeta and 13 Jbeta was performed with immunoSEQ multiplex PCR. TCRdb re-called the immunoSEQ multiplex PCR reads with MiXCR, one entry per CDR3 protein. The sample has approximately 300,000 distinct CDR3 sequences; about 91% are singletons. Germline V gene data show CDR1 as SGHTA and CDR2 as FQGNSA. V was trimmed by 5 bases and J by 0 bases, leaving 11 bases between them. There are 14 residues in the CDR3. Patients with stable or active relapsing-remitting disease, all of them treatment-naive, made up the multiple sclerosis controls. FACS enriched CD8+ TEMRA cells, while bulk CD8+ and CD4+ were negatively isolated.

The chain is built from TRBV7-2 and TRBJ2-7; D is undetermined. The sample was CD8+ T cells from PBMCs. This TCR was sampled from a human donor with multiple sclerosis. The CDR3 sequence is CASSQETASYEQYF. In DNA, the CDR3 is TGTGCCAGCAGCCAAGAAACAGCCTCCTACGAGCAGTACTTC.